A single sample is the source of the 8 T cell receptor beta chains below, sequenced in a study of T cell responses to AZD1222 COVID-19 vaccine. Profiling relied on immunoSEQ multiplex PCR, and the TCRdb table lists in-frame clones only, not all of them. Here the sample spans 140,000 to 150,000 clones, approximately 88% being singletons. Sequenced material: peripheral blood, taken on day 0 of AZD1222 vaccination. The receptors stem from an adult in good health.

This chain connects TRBV24-1 to TRBJ2-3; possibly TRBD2 for D (5 bases). The CDR3 is 13 residues long. V was clipped by 5 bases and J by 1 base, with 6 bases between them. The germline CDR1 and CDR2 sequences are KGHDR and SFDVKD. The DNA of the CDR3 is TGTGCCACCAGTGCCGGGGGCACAGATACGCAGTATTTT. Its protein is CATSAGGTDTQYF.

This clone was detected only once. The rearrangement joins TRBV11-1 to TRBJ1-1, with a weak D call TRBD1 (6 bases). Trimming left V 4 bases short and J 4 bases short, with 19 bases between. The CDR3 extends over 16 amino acids. Germline CDR1 reads SGHAT; CDR2 reads FQDESV (reference sequence). For the CDR3, the DNA is TGTGCCAGCAGCTCAACCAGGGGCTTGGGGGGCACTGAAGCTTTCTTT. Amino acids: CASSSTRGLGGTEAFF.

This chain connects TRBV7-2 to TRBJ2-7; possibly TRBD2 for D (5 bases). The CDR3 runs 15 residues. Germline lookup yields CDR1 SGHTA and CDR2 FQGNSA. V lost 1 base to trimming and J lost 0 bases, with 10 bases between them. The CDR3 bases are TGTGCCAGCAGCTTAGGAGGGTTACTCTCCTACGAGCAGTACTTC. This gives the protein CASSLGGLLSYEQYF.

This chain connects TRBV18 to TRBJ1-3; no reliable D call. V was cut by 6 bases and J by 0 bases, with 15 bases left in between. The CDR3 runs to 16 residues. Germline V CDR1 and CDR2: KGHSH, LQKENI. The CDR3 sequence: CASSPSQVFSGNTIYF. The DNA for the CDR3 is TGTGCCAGCTCGCCGTCGCAGGTCTTCTCTGGAAACACCATATATTTT.

The chain joins TRBV13 to TRBJ2-7, with 8 bases identical to TRBD2. From germline, CDR1 is PRHDT and CDR2 FYEKMQ (reference sequence). V lost 3 bases and J lost 2; bases outside the gene matches: 30. The CDR3 runs to 23 residues. The CDR3 DNA sequence: TGTGCCAGCAGCTTTTCGCCATTACGTCTCGGCCCCGGGACTAGAAGAAAGCCCTACGAGCAGTACTTC. This translates into CASSFSPLRLGPGTRRKPYEQYF.

The gene calls are TRBV15 and TRBJ2-7; 8 nucleotides line up with TRBD2. After removal of 4 bases from V and 0 bases from J, the junction contained 5 bases not matched to a gene. The CDR3 loop spans 15 amino acids. CDR1 LNHNV and CDR2 YYDKDF come from the germline V gene (reference sequence). CDR3 DNA: TGTGCCACCAGCACGCAGCGGGGGTCCTCCTACGAGCAGTACTTC. Protein product: CATSTQRGSSYEQYF.

The V call is TRBV18, the J call TRBJ1-2; no firm D call. The CDR3 has 17 residues. Germline-derived CDR1 and CDR2 are KGHSH and LQKENI. V was trimmed by 1 base and J by 3 bases, leaving 18 bases between them. The CDR3: CASSPLAGQPGDYGYTF. The CDR3 region has the DNA TGTGCCAGCTCACCACTAGCCGGGCAGCCCGGGGACTATGGCTACACCTTC.

The chain couples TRBV5-1 to TRBJ1-1, with 8 bases fitting TRBD1. The CDR3 sequence is 15 residues long. With V trimmed by 0 bases and J by 5 bases, 6 bases remained unmatched. Germline V gene sequence: CDR1 SGHRS, CDR2 YFSETQ. The CDR3: CASSLAGTGRTEAFF. The CDR3 DNA is TGCGCCAGCAGCTTGGCCGGGACAGGTCGAACTGAAGCTTTCTTT.